A single T cell receptor beta chain is shown here with its context. Its antigen is not known. The germline V gene has CDR1 SGDLS and CDR2 YYNGEE. The CDR3 is 16 amino acids. V trimming: 0 bases; J trimming: 8 bases; junction bases outside the gene matches: 10. The data are from a study of cytomegalovirus exposure and HLA in healthy donors. Overall study findings and caveats: Across donors, presence/absence analyses took sequencing depth to be roughly uniform. A later analysis found that most CMV-associated TCR beta chains appeared HLA-restricted.

With 60 Vbeta and 13 Jbeta primers, the PCR was carried out. Repertoires were generated with immunoSEQ multiplex PCR, while TCRdb's copy carries only in-frame clones and drops some. The data hold 160,000 or so clones, with 65% to 85% observed a single time. V gene TRBV9 combines with J gene TRBJ2-1; 8 bases line up with TRBD2. Sequenced input: PBMCs. This clonotype was sampled from a woman between 25 and 40 years old in good health and CMV-seropositive. The CDR3 here is CASSVVAGGATDEQFF. CDR3 nucleotide sequence: TGTGCCAGCAGCGTAGTAGCCGGGGGGGCGACCGATGAGCAGTTCTTC.